The clone carrying this TCR beta chain was observed at least ten times. Its target is not known. The sample holds other DNA sequences that translate to the same CDR3. Sequenced by immunoSEQ multiplex PCR; TCRdb stores in-frame clones only, minus some. The data show about 490,000 clones, with 70% to 80% seen just once and roughly 12% held by the top ten. The donors were adults (healthy and HIV-negative) with no recent acute infections or vaccinations. This entry belongs to a study of shared clonotypes between healthy human individuals. The CDR3 is 17 residues long. The ends lost 0 bases at V and 3 bases at J; junction bases unmatched: 8. Germline CDR1 and CDR2: SGHVS and FNYEAQ. Findings and limits, study-wide: Limitation of the genetic and exposure-history diversity represented came from the few donors. It was expected that sequencing depth would affect clonotype sharing among donors.

Sequenced sample: PBMCs. The TCR was taken from a woman in her forties in good health. Some clones in this sample may be carry-over from other donors' samples. The chain recombines TRBV7-6 with TRBJ2-1, with 7 bases identical to TRBD2. The CDR3 DNA follows: TGTGCCAGCAGCTTAGCCTCTATGGGCGGGGGCTACAATGAGCAGTTCTTC. This codes for CASSLASMGGGYNEQFF. The full variable domain, its missing parts supplied by reference TRBV7-6 and TRBJ2-1, is GAGVSQSPRYKVTKRGQDVALRCDPISGHVSLYWYRQALGQGPEFLTYFNYEAQQDKSGLPNDRFSAERPEGSISTLTIQRTEQRDSAMYRCASSLASMGGGYNEQFFGPGTRLTVL.